This T cell receptor gamma chain was captured by sequencing in a study of Vδ1+ human thymocytes. Notes on this clone: Its antigen is currently unknown.

Study observations and caveats: Around 20% of thymic delta-chain sequences were Vdelta2, with few Vdelta3, unlike blood Vdelta1+ controls. Highly polyclonal TRG and TRD repertoires with Gaussian CDR3 length distributions appeared in thymus. Unexpected Vdelta2 sequences could cause misinterpretation of bulk repertoire data.

This CDR3 has 15 amino acids. Per germline, CDR1 VENAVY and CDR2 YDSYNSRV. The V gene end was trimmed by 1 base and the J gene end by 7 bases; junction bases not matched to a gene: 13. The sorted cells were CD3+ Vdelta1+ Vdelta2- thymocytes from alphabeta-depleted thymus. The template was reverse-transcribed extracted RNA. The CDR3 regions were amplified by multiplex PCR from V-gene primers to a constant-region primer. TCRdb made new clone calls on the multiplex PCR reads using CATT. Altogether tens of thousands of gamma-chain clones are present, 20% to 25% being singletons, with the ten largest covering under 2%.

The origin of this receptor is a girl in the first two years of life who had congenital heart surgery. The rearrangement joins TRGV8 to TRGJ1 or TRGJ2. Sample: Vdelta1+ gamma-delta thymocytes from the thymus. The subset here: FACS-sorted CD3+ TCRalphabeta- TCRVdelta1+ TCRVdelta2- thymocytes. In DNA form, the CDR3 reads TGTGCCACCTGGGATAGTTCAGAACCCGCCTATAAGAAACTCTTT. This sequence encodes CATWDSSEPAYKKLF.